What follows are 2 T cell receptor beta chains derived from one specimen sequenced in a study of Ad26.COV2.S vaccination and SARS-CoV-2 variants (dated by TCRdb to about 2021). The method was the immunoSEQ multiplex PCR assay. TCRdb carries this immuneACCESS record with in-frame sequences only. Its versions omit some clonotypes, under half of them owing to an unresolved V gene in the studies checked, with the rest unexplained. This sample lists some 340,000 clones; 70% to 90% were detected once. Approximately 2% of the sample comes from the top ten. The treatment or condition label for this specimen denotes: 15 to 20 received Ad26.COV2.S at low or high dose, single or two shots; several received placebo; per-sample allocation not given. Repertoires of vaccine and placebo recipients were sequenced from samples collected on day 63 after the first injection. This specimen was peripheral blood, taken in a trial of Ad26.COV2.S vaccine versus placebo. The receptors were sampled from a person between 18 and 65 years old who received the Ad26.COV2.S COVID-19 vaccine or a placebo.

This chain uses TRBV18 with TRBJ2-3; 7 positions match TRBD1. This CDR3 spans 16 amino acids. Germline-derived CDR1 and CDR2 are KGHSH and LQKENI. The J segment lost 3 bases and the V segment lost 2 bases, leaving 8 bases of the junction unmatched. This chain's CDR3 is CASSPGRDRVTDTQYF. CDR3 sequence (DNA): TGTGCCAGCTCACCAGGCCGGGACAGAGTAACAGATACGCAGTATTTT.

The rearrangement joins TRBV21-1 to TRBJ2-5. TRBV21-1 is flagged as a pseudogene. The CDR3 contains 14 residues. The CDR3 DNA follows: TGTGCCAGCAGCAGGAGGCAGGGCCAAGAGACCCAGTACTTC. Encoded protein: CASSRRQGQETQYF.